These 20 T cell receptor beta chains came from one sample sequenced in a study of OX40 agonist ivuxolimab in advanced cancers. Library creation used the immunoSEQ multiplex PCR assay. TCRdb mirrors the immuneACCESS table, restricted to in-frame sequences. Some clones are absent from its copies; in checked studies, under half trace to an unresolved V gene, and the reason for the others is unknown. Recorded for this sample are about 72,000 clones; about 85% of them occurred a single time. 0.8% to 1.3% of the sample goes to the ten largest clones. The sample was CD4+ or CD8+ T cells sorted from blood, taken in a trial of the OX40 agonist ivuxolimab. These receptors all stem from an adult with an advanced solid tumor such as melanoma, head and neck, liver or kidney cancer.

The chain employs TRBV7-2 and TRBJ1-5; possible D gene TRBD1, 6 bases. The V end was cut by 1 base, the J end by 1 base, with 11 bases between. CDR3 size: 16 residues. The germline gives CDR1 SGHTA, CDR2 FQGNSA. The CDR3 coding sequence is TGTGCCAGCAGCTTAGTCGGAGGGGGAAGCAATCAGCCCCAGCATTTT. It codes for CASSLVGGGSNQPQHF.

V usage is TRBV28 and J usage is TRBJ1-3; 8 bases fit TRBD1. The CDR3 runs to 18 residues. CDR1 and CDR2 from the germline V gene are MDHEN and SYDVKM. The V gene end was trimmed by 4 bases and the J gene end by 0 bases; junction bases not matched to a gene: 11. CDR3 amino acids: CASSYVAGTGVSGNTIYF. DNA of the CDR3: TGTGCCAGCAGTTATGTGGCGGGGACAGGTGTCTCTGGAAACACCATATATTTT. Filled out from reference TRBV28 and TRBJ1-3, the complete variable domain reads DVKVTQSSRYLVKRTGEKVFLECVQDMDHENMFWYRQDPGLGLRLIYFSYDVKMKEKGDIPEGYSVSREKKERFSLILESASTNQTSMYLCASSYVAGTGVSGNTIYFGEGSWLTVV.

This clone was picked up a small number of times. The chain joins TRBV15 to TRBJ2-1, with unresolved D. Germline V gene sequence: CDR1 LNHNV, CDR2 YYDKDF (reference sequence). Trimming took 0 bases from V and 0 from J, leaving 6 bases between them. This CDR3 has 15 amino acids. CDR3 nucleotide sequence: TGTGCCACCAGCAGAGAACCGAGCTCCTACAATGAGCAGTTCTTC. Encoded protein: CATSREPSSYNEQFF. Together with reference TRBV15 and TRBJ2-1, the CDR3 gives the full variable domain: DAMVIQNPRYQVTQFGKPVTLSCSQTLNHNVMYWYQQKSSQAPKLLFHYYDKDFNNEADTPDNFQSRRPNTSFCFLDIRSPGLGDTAMYLCATSREPSSYNEQFFGPGTRLTVL.

The chain couples TRBV6-5 to TRBJ1-5; 9 nucleotides align to TRBD1. V shed 3 bases, J shed 2 bases, and the junction held 2 bases outside the gene matches. The CDR3 sequence is 15 residues long. In germline, CDR1 is MNHEY, CDR2 SVGAGI. Here the CDR3 DNA reads TGTGCCAGCAGTTATCGGACAGGGGGCAATCAGCCCCAGCATTTT. It encodes CASSYRTGGNQPQHF.

The V call is TRBV12-5, the J call TRBJ2-2; 7 bases match TRBD1. This CDR3 has 15 amino acids. CDR1 LGHNT and CDR2 FRNRAP come from the germline V gene. Trimming at V came to 3 bases and at J to 3 bases, leaving 4 bases not matched to a gene. The CDR3 is CASGLGGEDTGELFF. CDR3 coding DNA: TGTGCTAGTGGTTTAGGGGGCGAGGACACCGGGGAGCTGTTTTTT.

The chain recombines TRBV5-6 with TRBJ2-2; TRBD1 matches at 9 bases. Per the germline V gene, CDR1 is SGHDT and CDR2 is YYEEEE. The CDR3 consists of 14 residues. Trimming cost V 6 bases and J 9 bases; bases outside gene matches: 9. For the CDR3, the DNA is TGTGCCAGCATCAGGACAGGGGTGCATCGGGAGCTGTTTTTT. Translating it yields CASIRTGVHRELFF. The complete variable domain, with remaining parts taken from reference TRBV5-6 and TRBJ2-2, reads DAGVTQSPTHLIKTRGQQVTLRCSPKSGHDTVSWYQQALGQGPQFIFQYYEEEERQRGNFPDRFSGHQFPNYSSELNVNALLLGDSALYLCASIRTGVHRELFFGEGSRLTVL.

The chain links TRBV27 to TRBJ2-7; no clear D gene. V lost 5 bases and J lost 6, with 14 bases in between. The CDR3 consists of 13 residues. Germline V gene data show CDR1 as MNHEY and CDR2 as SMNVEV (reference sequence). As DNA, the CDR3 is TGTGCCAGCAGTCGAGTTTCTTTGGGCGAGCAGTACTTC. Translating it yields CASSRVSLGEQYF.

The chain carries TRBV9 and TRBJ2-3; D may correspond to TRBD1 or TRBD2 (7 bases each). The CDR3 runs 15 residues. Germline values: CDR1 SGDLS, CDR2 YYNGEE. The V end was cut by 2 bases, the J end by 4 bases, with 14 bases between. The CDR3 bases are TGTGCCAGCAGCGTCAGGGGGGGCGGCCCAGATACGCAGTATTTT. Translated, it gives CASSVRGGGPDTQYF.

This clone has a single count. Because the CDR3's place on the DNA is in doubt, the DNA is left out and the CDR3 is given as listed by TCRdb. The rearrangement uses TRBV5-5 and TRBJ2-7; TRBD1 is taken as the D call from the table, unchecked against the DNA. Germline V gene data show CDR1 as SGHKS and CDR2 as YYEKEE (reference sequence). 14 amino acids form the CDR3, both terminal residues included. CDR3 sequence reads: CASSFFGSSYEQYF.

The chain links TRBV28 to TRBJ1-4; D may be TRBD1 (5 bases). This CDR3 is built from 13 residues. Trimming left V 5 bases short and J 7 bases short, with 11 bases between. Germline CDR1 reads MDHEN; CDR2 reads SYDVKM. The CDR3 protein is CASSQEGIEKLFF. The CDR3 region has the DNA TGTGCCAGCAGTCAGGAGGGGATTGAAAAACTGTTTTTT.

This chain's CDR3 is CASSFGLAGSDTQYF. Here the CDR3 DNA reads TGTGCCAGCAGCTTTGGACTAGCGGGGTCAGATACGCAGTATTTT. The chain recombines TRBV7-7 with TRBJ2-3; the match to TRBD2 covers 12 bases. Trimming removed 3 bases from V and 4 bases from J; junction bases left unmatched: 2. CDR3 length: 15 residues. Germline loops: CDR1 SSHAT, CDR2 FNYEAQ (reference sequence).

V is TRBV4-1 and J is TRBJ2-7; D assignment may be TRBD1 or TRBD2 (5 bases each). This CDR3 is 17 amino acids long. Germline V gene sequence: CDR1 MGHRA, CDR2 YSYEKL. V lost 0 bases and J lost 3, with 18 bases in between. Here the CDR3 DNA reads TGCGCCAGCAGCCAAGATTGGGACCGGGGCGTCCTCTACGAGCAGTACTTC. Its protein is CASSQDWDRGVLYEQYF.

The V call is TRBV13, the J call TRBJ1-2; 8 bases match TRBD1. V lost 0 bases, J lost 4 bases, and 7 bases stayed unmatched. Germline assignment: CDR1 PRHDT and CDR2 FYEKMQ (reference sequence). The CDR3 loop spans 16 amino acids. The CDR3 region has the DNA TGTGCCAGCAGCTTAGGCCCACAGGGGGGCGTCTATGGCTACACCTTC. This gives the protein CASSLGPQGGVYGYTF.

The gene calls are TRBV6-1 and TRBJ2-7; possibly TRBD2 for D (7 bases). Germline V CDR1 and CDR2: MNHNS, SASEGT. V dropped 4 bases and J dropped 3 bases, with 10 bases sitting between them. The CDR3 is 13 residues long. The CDR3 loop reads CASSVGGGYEQYF. The CDR3 DNA sequence: TGTGCCAGCAGTGTAGGGGGGGGCTACGAGCAGTACTTC.

The chain carries TRBV28 and TRBJ1-2; D uncertain. This CDR3 has 12 amino acids. In germline, CDR1 is MDHEN, CDR2 SYDVKM. Trimming removed 1 base at V and 5 bases at J, with 5 bases between. The CDR3 DNA sequence: TGTGCCAGCAGTTTATCGGAGTATGGCTACACCTTC. This codes for CASSLSEYGYTF.

J is TRBJ1-3 and V is TRBV28, with D tentatively TRBD1 (5 bases). In germline, CDR1 is MDHEN, CDR2 SYDVKM. CDR3 length equals 15 residues. Trimming left V 6 bases short and J 4 bases short, with 16 bases between. CDR3 in amino acids: CASSGIRAAGNTIYF. DNA for the CDR3: TGTGCCAGCAGCGGCATCAGGGCCGCAGGAAACACCATATATTTT.

The genes are TRBV19 and TRBJ1-1; D unresolved. The germline V gene has CDR1 LNHDA and CDR2 SQIVND (reference sequence). V was pared by 5 bases and J by 5 bases, with 15 bases between. The CDR3 runs to 14 residues. The CDR3 DNA sequence: TGTGCCAGTAGTCTCACGGTAGTGAGGACTGAAGCTTTCTTT. It yields the protein CASSLTVVRTEAFF.

This clone was observed a handful of times. The gene calls are TRBV7-9 and TRBJ2-7; D may be TRBD1 (8 bases). CDR1 and CDR2 from the germline V gene are SEHNR and FQNEAQ (reference sequence). Trimming shortened V by 5 bases and J by 6 bases, and 14 bases separated the two germline ends. The CDR3 consists of 13 residues. CDR3: CASSQTGGGEQYF. In DNA, the CDR3 is TGTGCCAGCAGCCAAACAGGGGGGGGCGAGCAGTACTTC.

In its sample, this clone was seen once. The J gene is TRBJ2-2, the V gene TRBV4-2, with TRBD2 matching over 7 bases. The V segment lost 0 bases and the J segment 5 bases; nucleotides outside the gene matches: 6. Germline V lookup: CDR1 LGHNA, CDR2 YNFKEQ. The CDR3 contains 16 residues. The CDR3 sequence: CASSQDTGRKTGELFF. CDR3 DNA: TGTGCCAGCAGCCAAGACACCGGGAGGAAAACCGGGGAGCTGTTTTTT.

This sequence joins TRBV28 and TRBJ2-5, with TRBD2 as a possible D gene (6 bases). Germline lookup yields CDR1 MDHEN and CDR2 SYDVKM. The V and J ends lost 10 bases and 1 base respectively, with 13 bases between them. The CDR3 spans 13 residues. In DNA form, the CDR3 reads TGTGCCACCTTCCCGGGGGTCCAAGAGACCCAGTACTTC. Protein sequence: CATFPGVQETQYF.